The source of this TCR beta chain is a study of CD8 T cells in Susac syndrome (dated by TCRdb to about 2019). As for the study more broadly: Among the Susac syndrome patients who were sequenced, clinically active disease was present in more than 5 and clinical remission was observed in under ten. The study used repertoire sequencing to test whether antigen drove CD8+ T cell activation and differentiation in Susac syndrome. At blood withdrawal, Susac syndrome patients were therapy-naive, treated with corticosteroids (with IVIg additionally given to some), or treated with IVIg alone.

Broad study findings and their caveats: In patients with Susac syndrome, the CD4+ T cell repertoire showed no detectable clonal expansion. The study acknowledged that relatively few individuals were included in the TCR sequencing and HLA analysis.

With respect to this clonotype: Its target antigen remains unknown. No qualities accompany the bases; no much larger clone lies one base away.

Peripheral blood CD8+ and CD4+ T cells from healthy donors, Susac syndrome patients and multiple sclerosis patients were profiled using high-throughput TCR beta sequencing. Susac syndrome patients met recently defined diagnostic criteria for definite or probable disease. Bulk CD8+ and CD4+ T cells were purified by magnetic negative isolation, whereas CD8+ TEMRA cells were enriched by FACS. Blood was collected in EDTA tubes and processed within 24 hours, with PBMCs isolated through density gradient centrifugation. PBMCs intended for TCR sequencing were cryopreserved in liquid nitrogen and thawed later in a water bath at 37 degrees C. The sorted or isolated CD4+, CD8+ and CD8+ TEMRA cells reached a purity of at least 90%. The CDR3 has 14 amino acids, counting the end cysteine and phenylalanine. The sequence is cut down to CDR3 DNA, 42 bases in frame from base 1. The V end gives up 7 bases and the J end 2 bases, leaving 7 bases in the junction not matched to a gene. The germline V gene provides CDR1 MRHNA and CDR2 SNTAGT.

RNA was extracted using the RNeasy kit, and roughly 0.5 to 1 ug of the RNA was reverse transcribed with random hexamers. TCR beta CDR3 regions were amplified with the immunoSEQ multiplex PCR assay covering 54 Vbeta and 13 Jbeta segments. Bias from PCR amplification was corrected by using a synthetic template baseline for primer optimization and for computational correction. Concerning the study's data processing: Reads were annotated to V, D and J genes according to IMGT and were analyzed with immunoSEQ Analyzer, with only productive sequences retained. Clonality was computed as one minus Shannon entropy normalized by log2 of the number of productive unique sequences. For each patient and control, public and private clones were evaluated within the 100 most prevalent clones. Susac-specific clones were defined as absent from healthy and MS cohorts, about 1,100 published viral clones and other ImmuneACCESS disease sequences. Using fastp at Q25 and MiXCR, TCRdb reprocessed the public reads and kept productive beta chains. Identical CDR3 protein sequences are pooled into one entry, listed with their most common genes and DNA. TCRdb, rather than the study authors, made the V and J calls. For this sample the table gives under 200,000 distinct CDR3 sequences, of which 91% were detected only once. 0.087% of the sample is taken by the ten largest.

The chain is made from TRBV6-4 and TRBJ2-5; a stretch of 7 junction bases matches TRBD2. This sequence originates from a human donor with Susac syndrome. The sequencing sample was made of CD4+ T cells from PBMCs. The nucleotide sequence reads TGTGCCAGCACAACCGGGACTAAACAAGAGACCCAGTACTTC. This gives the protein CASTTGTKQETQYF.